The following is a T cell receptor beta chain sequence with its context. What it recognizes is unknown. Researchers ran the PCR with 60 Vbeta and 13 Jbeta primers. The assay was immunoSEQ multiplex PCR, and TCRdb's table has in-frame clones only and misses some. The specimen's table records about 140,000 clones. Participants comprised healthy donors of bone marrow. This sample was included in a study of cytomegalovirus exposure and HLA in healthy donors. Study at large: The Caucasian-associated ancestry cluster contained 81% of the 398 genotyped donors.

The study's findings and limits: Most TCR sequences were seen very rarely across donors, but some public TCRs occurred in many.

Trimming took off 2 bases at V and 3 bases at J, with 14 bases between the two ends. Germline CDR1 is MNHEY and CDR2 is SVGAGI. The length of the CDR3 is 15 residues. Sequences were obtained from PBMCs. The origin of this receptor is a woman between 18 and 30 years old in good health and CMV-seronegative. The J gene is TRBJ2-7, the V gene TRBV6-5, with D perhaps TRBD1 (6 bases). The CDR3 sequence is CASSYRYGRGYEQYF. The DNA for the CDR3 is TGTGCCAGCAGTTACAGGTATGGCAGGGGCTACGAGCAGTACTTC.